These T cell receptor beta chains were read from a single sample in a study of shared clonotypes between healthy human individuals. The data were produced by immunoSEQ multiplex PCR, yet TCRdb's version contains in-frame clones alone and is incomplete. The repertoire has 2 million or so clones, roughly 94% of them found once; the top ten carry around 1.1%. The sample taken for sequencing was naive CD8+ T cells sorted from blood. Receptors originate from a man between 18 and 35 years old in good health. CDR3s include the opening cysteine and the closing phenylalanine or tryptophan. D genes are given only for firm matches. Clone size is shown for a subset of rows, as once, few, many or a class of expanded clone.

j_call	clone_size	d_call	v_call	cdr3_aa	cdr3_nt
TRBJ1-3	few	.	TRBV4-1	CASSQGDGSGNTIYF	TGCGCCAGCAGCCAAGGGGACGGCTCTGGAAACACCATATATTTT
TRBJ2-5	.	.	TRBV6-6	CASSYSVFGETQYF	TGTGCCAGCAGTTACTCTGTTTTTGGGGAGACCCAGTACTTC
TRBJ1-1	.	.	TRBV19	CASSIVPGPNTEAFF	TGTGCCAGTAGTATAGTGCCAGGGCCGAACACTGAAGCTTTCTTT
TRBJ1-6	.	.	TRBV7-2	CASKTRDTLNSPLHF	TGTGCCAGCAAAACGCGGGACACACTTAATTCACCCCTCCACTTT
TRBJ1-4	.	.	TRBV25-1	CASSEYAVSTNEKLFF	TGTGCCAGCAGTGAATACGCGGTGTCAACTAATGAAAAACTGTTTTTT
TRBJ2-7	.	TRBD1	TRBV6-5	CASSYSRGPGYEQYF	TGTGCCAGCAGTTACTCAAGGGGGCCGGGCTACGAGCAGTACTTC
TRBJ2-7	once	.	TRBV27	CASSPDGVLGGYYEQYF	TGTGCCAGCAGTCCCGATGGGGTACTGGGGGGATACTACGAGCAGTACTTC
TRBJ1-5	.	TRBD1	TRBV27	CASSPLIRQGPNQPQHF	TGTGCCAGCAGTCCACTAATCAGACAGGGGCCAAATCAGCCCCAGCATTTT
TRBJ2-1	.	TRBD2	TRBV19	CASSPSGDSYNEQFF	TGTGCCAGTAGTCCAAGCGGGGACTCCTACAATGAGCAGTTCTTC
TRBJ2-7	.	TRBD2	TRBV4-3	CASSQDPSGYEQYF	TGCGCCAGCAGCCAAGACCCTAGCGGCTACGAGCAGTACTTC
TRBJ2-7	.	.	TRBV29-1	CSVEDSSFSYEQYF	TGCAGCGTTGAGGACAGTTCCTTTTCCTACGAGCAGTACTTC
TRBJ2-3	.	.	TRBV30	CAWSRLEGWDTQYF	TGTGCCTGGTCCAGACTAGAGGGATGGGATACGCAGTATTTT
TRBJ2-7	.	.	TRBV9	CASSVGHSSYEQYF	TGTGCCAGCAGCGTAGGCCACAGCTCCTACGAGCAGTACTTC
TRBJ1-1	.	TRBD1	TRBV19	CARCRDRPHEAFF	TGTGCCCGTTGTCGGGACAGGCCCCATGAAGCTTTCTTT
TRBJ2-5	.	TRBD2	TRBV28	CASSSASGGYQETQYF	TGTGCCAGCAGTTCGGCTAGCGGGGGTTACCAAGAGACCCAGTACTTC
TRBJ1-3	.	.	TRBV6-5	CASSYGGGDGNTIYF	TGTGCCAGCAGTTACGGAGGGGGTGATGGAAACACCATATATTTT
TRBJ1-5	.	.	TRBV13	CASSIRAPGQPQHF	TGTGCCAGCAGCATCCGGGCCCCAGGTCAGCCCCAGCATTTT
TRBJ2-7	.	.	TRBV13	CASSYGSGPGEGYEQYF	TGTGCCAGCAGCTACGGTTCTGGTCCAGGGGAAGGCTACGAGCAGTACTTC
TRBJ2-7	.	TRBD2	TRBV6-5	CASSYSTSGRGEQYF	TGTGCCAGCAGTTACTCGACTAGCGGGAGAGGGGAGCAGTACTTC
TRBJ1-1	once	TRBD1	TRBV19	CASSSGGIAEAFF	TGTGCCAGTAGTTCAGGGGGCATCGCTGAAGCTTTCTTT
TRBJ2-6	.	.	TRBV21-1	CASSSRQDLDSGANVLTF	TGTGCCAGCAGCTCGCGACAGGATCTGGATTCTGGGGCCAACGTCCTGACTTTC
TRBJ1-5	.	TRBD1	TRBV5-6	CASSPPRGRGMGGQPQHF	TGTGCCAGCAGCCCTCCCAGGGGCAGGGGGATGGGGGGTCAGCCCCAGCATTTT
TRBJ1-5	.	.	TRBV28	CASNLGWSQPQHF	TGTGCCAGCAATTTAGGATGGAGTCAGCCCCAGCATTTT
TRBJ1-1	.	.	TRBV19	CASLGGNTEAFF	TGTGCCAGTTTAGGGGGGAACACTGAAGCTTTCTTT
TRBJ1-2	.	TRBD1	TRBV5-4	CASSLVGTGNPNYGYTF	TGTGCCAGCAGCTTGGTCGGGACAGGGAACCCTAACTATGGCTACACCTTC
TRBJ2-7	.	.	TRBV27	CASTPGGAGSYEQYF	TGTGCCAGCACCCCGGGTGGGGCAGGATCCTACGAGCAGTACTTC
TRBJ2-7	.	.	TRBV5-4	CASSLAAGPAYEQYF	TGTGCCAGCAGCTTGGCCGCAGGGCCGGCCTACGAGCAGTACTTC
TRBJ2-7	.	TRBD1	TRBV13	CASSLATGQGLYEQYF	TGTGCCAGCAGCTTAGCAACGGGACAGGGGTTGTACGAGCAGTACTTC
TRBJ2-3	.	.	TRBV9	CASSVEDAPADTQYF	TGTGCCAGCAGCGTAGAGGACGCCCCGGCAGATACGCAGTATTTT
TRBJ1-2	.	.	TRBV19	CASSIPGTTNYGYTF	TGTGCCAGTAGTATTCCCGGGACAACTAACTATGGCTACACCTTC
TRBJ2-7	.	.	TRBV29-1	CSVEGTASYEQYF	TGCAGCGTTGAGGGGACGGCCTCCTACGAGCAGTACTTC
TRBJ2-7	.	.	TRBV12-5	CASGLLGASYEQYF	TGTGCTAGTGGTTTGTTGGGGGCGTCCTACGAGCAGTACTTC
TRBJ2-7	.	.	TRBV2	CASNPGPGLGDYEQYF	TGTGCCAGCAACCCTGGACCGGGTCTGGGGGACTACGAGCAGTACTTC
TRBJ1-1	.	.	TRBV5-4	CASSFPTGNTEAFF	TGTGCCAGCAGCTTCCCGACGGGGAACACTGAAGCTTTCTTT
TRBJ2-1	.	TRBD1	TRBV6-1	CASSEWAGGNSYNEQFF	TGTGCCAGCAGTGAATGGGCAGGGGGCAATTCCTACAATGAGCAGTTCTTC